This TCR beta chain was obtained from a study of blood T cells in healthy people across ages. Trimming removed 8 bases from V and 1 base from J; junction bases left unmatched: 7. Germline values: CDR1 SQVTM, CDR2 ANQGSEA. This CDR3 region has 13 residues. Worth noting for this clonotype: What it recognizes is unknown.

Isolation yielded PBMCs, at least 7 million per sample, in every case. Study-wide points: The unsorted PBMCs prevented any conclusive comparison of naive versus antigen-experienced cells.

For the second PCR, which ran for roughly 6 to 12 cycles, a sample-barcoded 5' primer and a J-beta primer mix were used. TCRdb reanalysed the 5' RACE reads using MiXCR and keeps one entry per CDR3 protein. The sample includes hundreds of thousands of distinct CDR3 sequences, 25% of them seen just once. The sample was also reused in another study, on T cells of mothers and their children.

The chain links TRBV29-1 to TRBJ1-1, with TRBD1 identical over 7 bases. The sample consisted of blood. This receptor was taken from a boy aged 5 to 17 in good health. CDR3 in amino acids: CSILQGWNTEAFF. The CDR3 region has the DNA TGCAGCATACTACAGGGGTGGAACACTGAAGCTTTCTTT.